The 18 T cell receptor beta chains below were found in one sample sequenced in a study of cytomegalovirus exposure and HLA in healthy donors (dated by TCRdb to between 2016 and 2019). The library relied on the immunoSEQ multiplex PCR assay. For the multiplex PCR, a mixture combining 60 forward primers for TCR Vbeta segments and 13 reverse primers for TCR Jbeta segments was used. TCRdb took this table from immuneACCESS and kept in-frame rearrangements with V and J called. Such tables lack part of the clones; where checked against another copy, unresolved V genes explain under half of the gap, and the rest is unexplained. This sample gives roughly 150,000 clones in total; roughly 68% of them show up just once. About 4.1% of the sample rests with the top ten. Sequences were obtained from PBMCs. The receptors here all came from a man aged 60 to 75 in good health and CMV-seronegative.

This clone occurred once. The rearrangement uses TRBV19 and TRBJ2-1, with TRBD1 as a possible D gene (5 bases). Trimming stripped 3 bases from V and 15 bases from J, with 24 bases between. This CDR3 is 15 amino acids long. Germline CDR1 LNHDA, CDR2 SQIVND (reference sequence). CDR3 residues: CASSIRGRLPYEVFF. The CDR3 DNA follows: TGTGCCAGTAGTATTAGGGGCAGACTCCCCTATGAGGTGTTCTTC. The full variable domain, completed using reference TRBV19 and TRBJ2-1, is DGGITQSPKYLFRKEGQNVTLSCEQNLNHDAMYWYRQDPGQGLRLIYYSQIVNDFQKGDIAEGYSVSREKKESFPLTVTSAQKNPTAFYLCASSIRGRLPYEVFFGPGTRLTVL.

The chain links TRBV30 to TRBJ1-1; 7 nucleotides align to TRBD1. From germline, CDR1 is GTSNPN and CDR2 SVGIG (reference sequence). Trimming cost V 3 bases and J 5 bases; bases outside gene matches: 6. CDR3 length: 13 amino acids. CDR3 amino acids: CAWSYRGWTEAFF. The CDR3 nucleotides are TGTGCCTGGAGCTACAGGGGATGGACTGAAGCTTTCTTT.

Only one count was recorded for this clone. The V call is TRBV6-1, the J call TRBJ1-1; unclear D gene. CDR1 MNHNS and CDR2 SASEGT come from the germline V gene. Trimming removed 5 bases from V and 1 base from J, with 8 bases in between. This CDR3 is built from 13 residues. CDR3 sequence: CASSRQGNTEAFF. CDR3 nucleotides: TGTGCCAGCAGTCGACAAGGGAACACTGAAGCTTTCTTT.

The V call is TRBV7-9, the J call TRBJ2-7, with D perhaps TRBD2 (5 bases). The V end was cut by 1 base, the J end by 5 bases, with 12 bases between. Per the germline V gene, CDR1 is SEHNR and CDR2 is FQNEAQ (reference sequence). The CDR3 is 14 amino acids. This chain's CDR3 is CASSLGLAENEQYF. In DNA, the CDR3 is TGTGCCAGCAGCTTAGGTCTAGCAGAAAACGAGCAGTACTTC.

The CDR3 here is CASSLPLGRETQYF. The DNA for the CDR3 is TGTGCCAGCAGTTTGCCCTTAGGGAGGGAGACCCAGTACTTC. V is TRBV28 and J is TRBJ2-5, with D maybe TRBD2 (6 bases). CDR1 and CDR2 (germline): MDHEN, SYDVKM. The CDR3 spans 14 residues. The V end was cut by 3 bases, the J end by 5 bases, with 13 bases between.

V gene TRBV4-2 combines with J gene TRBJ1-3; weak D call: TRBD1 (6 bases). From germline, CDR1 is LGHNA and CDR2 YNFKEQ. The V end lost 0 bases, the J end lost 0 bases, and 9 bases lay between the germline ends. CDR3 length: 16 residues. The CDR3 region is CASSQDRDTSGNTIYF. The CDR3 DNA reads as TGTGCCAGCAGCCAAGACCGGGACACCTCTGGAAACACCATATATTTT.

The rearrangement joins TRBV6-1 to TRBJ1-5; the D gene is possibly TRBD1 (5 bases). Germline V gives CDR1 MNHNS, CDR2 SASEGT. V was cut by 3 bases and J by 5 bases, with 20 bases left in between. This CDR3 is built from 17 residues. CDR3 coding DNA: TGTGCCAGCAGTGAGGCCCAGGGCGGGGAAGGGGATCAGCCCCAGCATTTT. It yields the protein CASSEAQGGEGDQPQHF.

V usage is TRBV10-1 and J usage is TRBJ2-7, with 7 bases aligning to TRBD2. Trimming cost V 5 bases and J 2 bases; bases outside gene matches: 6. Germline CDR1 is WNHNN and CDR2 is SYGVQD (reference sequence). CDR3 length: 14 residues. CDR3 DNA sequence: TGCGCCAGCAGTCCATCTAGCGGACCCTACGAGCAGTACTTC. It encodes CASSPSSGPYEQYF.

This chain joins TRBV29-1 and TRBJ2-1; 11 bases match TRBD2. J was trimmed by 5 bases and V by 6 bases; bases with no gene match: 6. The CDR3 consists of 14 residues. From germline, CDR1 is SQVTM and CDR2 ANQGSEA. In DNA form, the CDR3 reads TGCAGCGTCGGTACTAGCGGGAGCGACAATGAGCAGTTCTTC. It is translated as CSVGTSGSDNEQFF.

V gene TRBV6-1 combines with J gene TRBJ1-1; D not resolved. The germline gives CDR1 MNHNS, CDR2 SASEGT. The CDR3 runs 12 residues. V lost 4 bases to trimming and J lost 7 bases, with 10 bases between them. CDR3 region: CASSAQLIEAFF. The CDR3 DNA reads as TGTGCCAGCAGTGCACAGTTGATTGAAGCTTTCTTT.

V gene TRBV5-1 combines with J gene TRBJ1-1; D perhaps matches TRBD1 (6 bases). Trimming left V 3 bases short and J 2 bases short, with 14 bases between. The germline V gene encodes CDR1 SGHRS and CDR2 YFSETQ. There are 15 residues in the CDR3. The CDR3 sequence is CASSSTTGLNTEAFF. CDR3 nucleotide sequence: TGCGCCAGCAGCTCGACCACAGGGCTCAACACTGAAGCTTTCTTT.

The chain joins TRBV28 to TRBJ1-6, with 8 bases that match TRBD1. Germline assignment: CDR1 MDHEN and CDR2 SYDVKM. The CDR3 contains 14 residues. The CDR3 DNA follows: TGTGCTGGACGGACAGGGTCGGATAATTCACCCCTCCACTTT. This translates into CAGRTGSDNSPLHF.

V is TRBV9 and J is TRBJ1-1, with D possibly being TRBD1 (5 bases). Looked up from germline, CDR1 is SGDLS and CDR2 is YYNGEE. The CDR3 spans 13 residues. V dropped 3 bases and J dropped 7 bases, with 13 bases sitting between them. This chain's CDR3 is CASSALAGGEAFF. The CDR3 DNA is TGTGCCAGCAGCGCACTCGCGGGGGGTGAAGCTTTCTTT. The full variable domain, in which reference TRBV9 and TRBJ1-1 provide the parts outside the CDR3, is DSGVTQTPKHLITATGQRVTLRCSPRSGDLSVYWYQQSLDQGLQFLIQYYNGEERAKGNILERFSAQQFPDLHSELNLSSLELGDSALYFCASSALAGGEAFFGQGTRLTVV.

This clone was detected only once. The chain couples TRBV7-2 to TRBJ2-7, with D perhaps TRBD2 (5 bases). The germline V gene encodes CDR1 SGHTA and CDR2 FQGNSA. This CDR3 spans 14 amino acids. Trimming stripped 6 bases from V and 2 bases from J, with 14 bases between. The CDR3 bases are TGTGCCAGCAGGCAGGAGGCGGCGACCTACGAGCAGTACTTC. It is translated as CASRQEAATYEQYF.

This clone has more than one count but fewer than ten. The CDR3 sequence is CASMRGADPSFGYTF. Written as DNA, the CDR3 is TGTGCCAGTATGCGGGGGGCTGACCCGTCTTTTGGCTACACCTTC. The chain couples TRBV19 to TRBJ1-2; D might be TRBD1 (6 bases). V lost 7 bases to trimming and J lost 7 bases, with 22 bases between them. The germline gives CDR1 LNHDA, CDR2 SQIVND (reference sequence). This CDR3 comprises 15 residues.

The CDR3 is CASSQGPLNYGYTF. The CDR3 DNA reads as TGCGCCAGCAGCCAAGGTCCTTTAAACTATGGCTACACCTTC. The rearrangement joins TRBV4-1 to TRBJ1-2; D not certain. The V gene lost 1 base and the J gene lost 2 bases, with 8 bases spanning the gap. Germline lookup yields CDR1 MGHRA and CDR2 YSYEKL. This CDR3 comprises 14 residues.

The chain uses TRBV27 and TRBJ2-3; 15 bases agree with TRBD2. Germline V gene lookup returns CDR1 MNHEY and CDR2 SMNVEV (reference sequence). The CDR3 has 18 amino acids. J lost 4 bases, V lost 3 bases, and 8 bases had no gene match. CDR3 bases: TGTGCCAGCAGTTTCCTTGGACTAGCGGGAGGGGGTGCAGATACGCAGTATTTT. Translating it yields CASSFLGLAGGGADTQYF.

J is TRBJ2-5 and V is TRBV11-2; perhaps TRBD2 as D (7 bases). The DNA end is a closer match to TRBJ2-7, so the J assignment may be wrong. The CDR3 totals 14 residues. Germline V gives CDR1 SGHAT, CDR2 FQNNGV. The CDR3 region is CASCRGATSYEQYF. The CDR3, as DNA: TGTGCCAGCTGCCGGGGGGCAACCTCATACGAGCAGTACTTC.